The 20 T cell receptor beta chains listed next were all sequenced from one sample in a study of T cell responses to AZD1222 COVID-19 vaccine. Measured with immunoSEQ multiplex PCR; TCRdb has only the in-frame clones, and not every one. Of approximately 70,000 clones in the sample, about 88% were seen once. The sample was peripheral blood, taken 28 days after the second dose of the MenACWY control vaccine. These receptors all stem from an adult who received the MenACWY meningococcal vaccine as a control.

CDR3: CASSIGANIYGYTF. In DNA, the CDR3 is TGTGCCAGTAGTATTGGGGCAAACATCTATGGCTACACCTTC. The gene calls are TRBV19 and TRBJ1-2, with D possibly matching TRBD1 (5 bases). Per germline, CDR1 LNHDA and CDR2 SQIVND (reference sequence). This CDR3 is 14 amino acids long. V lost 3 bases and J lost 4, with 12 bases in between.

V usage is TRBV6-2 or TRBV6-3 and J usage is TRBJ1-1; the D gene is possibly TRBD1 (5 bases). The germline V gene encodes CDR1 MNHEY and CDR2 SVGEGT. The germline V and J ends were trimmed by 5 bases and 5 bases, with 18 bases remaining between them. This CDR3 has 15 residues. CDR3 in amino acids: CASSPRQHPRTEAFF. The CDR3 DNA sequence: TGTGCCAGCAGTCCCAGACAGCATCCTAGGACTGAAGCTTTCTTT.

The chain carries TRBV6-8 and TRBJ2-7; possibly TRBD1 for D (5 bases). CDR3 size: 14 residues. Germline CDR1 and CDR2: MNHGY and SAAAGT. With 7 bases removed from V and 3 bases from J, the gap between germline ends came to 16 bases. DNA for the CDR3: TGTGCCAGCACCCAGGGTAGAGACCGCTACGAGCAGTACTTC. This translates into CASTQGRDRYEQYF.

The chain employs TRBV28 and TRBJ1-5; D possibly corresponds to TRBD1 (6 bases). The germline V gene encodes CDR1 MDHEN and CDR2 SYDVKM. The V gene lost 10 bases and the J gene lost 0 bases, with 19 bases spanning the gap. The CDR3 is 16 amino acids. This CDR3 is CATSTGQSYSNQPQHF. The CDR3 bases are TGTGCCACCTCGACGGGACAATCTTATAGCAATCAGCCCCAGCATTTT.

This chain uses TRBV2 with TRBJ1-4, with 7 bases identical to TRBD1. V lost 6 bases to trimming and J lost 8 bases; unmatched junction nucleotides: 12. The CDR3 has 15 amino acids. Per the germline V gene, CDR1 is SNHLY and CDR2 is FYNNEI. CDR3 sequence: CASREMAGGGEKLFF. The CDR3 bases are TGTGCCAGCAGGGAAATGGCAGGGGGGGGAGAAAAACTGTTTTTT.

The rearrangement uses TRBV27 and TRBJ1-1; a possible D gene is TRBD1 (5 bases). Trimming cost V 4 bases and J 5 bases, with 8 bases left between them. This CDR3 comprises 12 residues. The germline gives CDR1 MNHEY, CDR2 SMNVEV (reference sequence). CDR3 nucleotides: TGTGCCAGCAGTTCGGGGCGAACTGAAGCTTTCTTT. Encoded protein: CASSSGRTEAFF.

This clone has only one observation. The chain has TRBV12-3 or TRBV12-4 and TRBJ2-1, with 7 bases that match TRBD2. The CDR3 runs to 13 residues. The trim removed 2 bases at V and 8 bases at J, leaving 3 bases unmatched. CDR3 protein: CASSLTSVYEQFF. In DNA, the CDR3 is TGTGCCAGCAGTTTAACTAGCGTCTATGAGCAGTTCTTC.

The rearrangement joins TRBV25-1 to TRBJ1-4; TRBD1 matches at 8 bases. This CDR3 spans 16 amino acids. Germline V lookup: CDR1 MGHDK, CDR2 SYGVNS. The J segment lost 7 bases and the V segment lost 5 bases, leaving 12 bases of the junction unmatched. CDR3: CASSILGQGSGEKLFF. The DNA of the CDR3 is TGTGCCAGCAGTATCCTCGGACAGGGTAGTGGTGAAAAACTGTTTTTT. Full variable domain (remainder filled in from reference TRBV25-1 and TRBJ1-4): EADIYQTPRYLVIGTGKKITLECSQTMGHDKMYWYQQDPGMELHLIHYSYGVNSTEKGDLSSESTVSRIRTEHFPLTLESARPSHTSQYLCASSILGQGSGEKLFFGSGTQLSVL.

This rearrangement joins TRBV28 to TRBJ2-4, with no clear D. This CDR3 is 15 amino acids long. Trimming shortened V by 6 bases and J by 0 bases, and 12 bases separated the two germline ends. CDR1 MDHEN and CDR2 SYDVKM come from the germline V gene. CDR3 DNA: TGTGCCAGCAGGACTTCCTTTCTAGCCAAAAACATTCAGTACTTC. The encoded protein is CASRTSFLAKNIQYF.

The rearrangement joins TRBV30 to TRBJ1-1; weak D call: TRBD1 (6 bases). The CDR3 covers 13 residues. V was pared by 4 bases and J by 2 bases, with 11 bases between. CDR1 GTSNPN and CDR2 SVGIG come from the germline V gene (reference sequence). Here the CDR3 DNA reads TGTGCCTGGATGGGACACCGAAACACTGAAGCTTTCTTT. Protein: CAWMGHRNTEAFF.

CDR3 sequence reads: CASSGGTGHDTEAFF. The DNA for the CDR3 is TGTGCCAGCAGCGGGGGGACAGGACATGACACTGAAGCTTTCTTT. The chain has TRBV7-3 and TRBJ1-1, with 8 bases aligning to TRBD1. The CDR3 runs to 15 residues. V gave up 5 bases and J gave up 3 bases; unmatched junction bases: 8. Germline V gives CDR1 SGHTA, CDR2 FQGTGA.

The CDR3 region has the DNA TGCGCCAGCAGCTTGGCCGGGGGGGACACTGAAGCTTTCTTT. Its translation is CASSLAGGDTEAFF. The gene calls are TRBV5-1 and TRBJ1-1; D might be TRBD1 (5 bases). In germline, CDR1 is SGHRS, CDR2 YFSETQ. The CDR3 extends over 14 amino acids. Between the trimmed V and J ends, which lost 0 bases and 3 bases, there was a span of 9 bases.

The rearrangement joins TRBV30 to TRBJ1-2, with 7 bases matching TRBD1. Looked up from germline, CDR1 is GTSNPN and CDR2 is SVGIG (reference sequence). Losses at the gene ends were 5 bases for V and 4 bases for J; bases not matched to a gene: 1. CDR3 length: 11 residues. The chain's CDR3 is CAWGQVYGYTF. Here the CDR3 DNA reads TGTGCCTGGGGACAGGTCTATGGCTACACCTTC.

The V and J genes are TRBV9 and TRBJ1-2, with 9 positions matching TRBD1. CDR1 is SGDLS, CDR2 YYNGEE, per germline. This CDR3 region has 15 residues. V shed 3 bases, J shed 5 bases, and the junction held 8 bases outside the gene matches. The CDR3 DNA sequence: TGTGCCAGCAGCGCAACGGGACAGGGAAGTTATGGCTACACCTTC. Translating gives CASSATGQGSYGYTF.

The rearrangement uses TRBV7-9 and TRBJ2-7; TRBD1 matches at 9 bases. Germline V gene sequence: CDR1 SEHNR, CDR2 FQNEAQ (reference sequence). This CDR3 contains 15 residues. The V and J ends lost 5 bases and 6 bases, in that order; junction bases with no gene match: 11. Written as DNA, the CDR3 is TGTGCCAGCAGCCACCCCCCGGGACAGGGAGGCGAGCAGTACTTC. Encoded protein: CASSHPPGQGGEQYF.

This rearrangement joins TRBV5-6 to TRBJ2-7, with D possibly matching TRBD1 (6 bases). The CDR3 has 14 residues. Germline lookup yields CDR1 SGHDT and CDR2 YYEEEE. V lost 3 bases to trimming and J lost 3 bases, with 13 bases between them. The CDR3 bases are TGTGCCAGCAGCTCCGGGACACCGATCTACGAGCAGTACTTC. Translation: CASSSGTPIYEQYF.

J is TRBJ1-6 and V is TRBV6-1, with D unresolved. Trimming removed 3 bases from V and 0 bases from J, with 9 bases in between. CDR3 length: 16 amino acids. Germline values: CDR1 MNHNS, CDR2 SASEGT. CDR3 loop: CASSEGYSSYNSPLHF. CDR3 DNA sequence: TGTGCCAGCAGTGAGGGTTATAGCTCCTATAATTCACCCCTCCACTTT.

This CDR3 is CASGLVGQGAGELFF. The CDR3 region has the DNA TGTGCCAGCGGGCTCGTCGGACAGGGGGCCGGGGAGCTGTTTTTT. The chain employs TRBV11-2 and TRBJ2-2; 10 bases map to TRBD1. V trimming: 8 bases; J trimming: 6 bases; junction bases outside the gene matches: 9. Per germline, CDR1 SGHAT and CDR2 FQNNGV. The CDR3 length is 15 residues. The full variable domain, its missing parts supplied by reference TRBV11-2 and TRBJ2-2, is EAGVAQSPRYKIIEKRQSVAFWCNPISGHATLYWYQQILGQGPKLLIQFQNNGVVDDSQLPKDRFSAERLKGVDSTLKIQPAKLEDSAVYLCASGLVGQGAGELFFGEGSRLTVL.

The V gene is TRBV29-1, the J gene TRBJ2-5; a weak D match, TRBD2 (5 bases). V was cut by 7 bases and J by 5 bases, with 20 bases left in between. Germline V gene sequence: CDR1 SQVTM, CDR2 ANQGSEA. This CDR3 comprises 14 residues. The CDR3 nucleotides read TGCAGCGCCGGGTCGGGATCCTCGGGGGAGACCCAGTACTTC. Translated, it gives CSAGSGSSGETQYF.

V gene TRBV7-6 combines with J gene TRBJ2-7, with 8 bases that match TRBD1. CDR1 SGHVS and CDR2 FNYEAQ come from the germline V gene. This CDR3 comprises 13 residues. V shed 3 bases and J 6 bases; nucleotides not matched to a gene: 4. CDR3 loop: CASSFPGGSEQYF. The CDR3 DNA follows: TGTGCCAGCAGCTTCCCAGGGGGCTCCGAGCAGTACTTC.